The 25 T cell receptor beta chains listed next were all sequenced from one sample in a study of blood T cell repertoires in COVID-19. This table comes from immunoSEQ multiplex PCR, and its TCRdb copy is limited to in-frame clones, with some not included. The sample lists fewer than 250,000 clones; 84% were seen once. The sample comprised peripheral blood. These receptors were collected from a man aged 50 to 59 with acute or convalescent COVID-19.

The V and J genes are TRBV6-1 and TRBJ1-5; 7 bases are shared with TRBD1. The CDR3 runs 17 residues. The germline V gene has CDR1 MNHNS and CDR2 SASEGT. The V and J ends lost 4 bases and 4 bases, in that order; junction bases with no gene match: 13. CDR3 nucleotides: TGTGCCAGCAGTGGGCGGACCGGGACAGAAAATAATCAGCCCCAGCATTTT. It is translated as CASSGRTGTENNQPQHF.

V is TRBV6-2 or TRBV6-3 and J is TRBJ2-2, with D possibly TRBD2 on 7 matching bases. This CDR3 spans 16 amino acids. Trimming pared 2 bases from V and 7 bases from J, leaving 17 bases between. Germline V gene sequence: CDR1 MNHEY, CDR2 SVGEGT. CDR3: CASSYIVGGGVGELFF. The CDR3, as DNA: TGTGCCAGCAGTTACATCGTGGGAGGGGGTGTCGGGGAGCTGTTTTTT.

In this sample, this clone turned up once. V is TRBV14 and J is TRBJ2-5, with D possibly being TRBD1 (7 bases). CDR3 size: 17 residues. Germline V gives CDR1 SGHDN, CDR2 FVKESK. Deletions cut 1 base from V and 5 bases from J, with 20 bases between. The CDR3 sequence is CASSQGPGDSGRETQYF. The CDR3 nucleotides are TGTGCCAGCAGCCAAGGACCCGGGGACAGTGGGAGGGAGACCCAGTACTTC.

The chain recombines TRBV10-3 with TRBJ2-7, with TRBD2 identical over 8 bases. Germline values: CDR1 ENHRY, CDR2 SYGVKD. The CDR3 is 15 amino acids. V lost 9 bases and J lost 5; bases outside the gene matches: 15. Here the CDR3 DNA reads TGTGCCATATGCAACCCCGGGACTAGTTCCAACGAGCAGTACTTC. It specifies CAICNPGTSSNEQYF.

The V call is TRBV5-1, the J call TRBJ2-6; D not resolved. The CDR3 spans 13 residues. Trimming left V 7 bases short and J 2 bases short, with 7 bases between. Germline CDR1 reads SGHRS; CDR2 reads YFSETQ. The CDR3 nucleotides are TGCGCCAGCTCCCGGGCTGGGGCCAACGTCCTGACTTTC. Translating gives CASSRAGANVLTF.

In regard to this clone: The junction departs from the called germline gene at one end, perhaps through a read error. This chain uses TRBV11-2 with TRBJ2-1, with 10 nucleotides matching TRBD2. The CDR3 is 15 amino acids. CDR1 is SGHAT, CDR2 FQNNGV, per germline. The CDR3 nucleotides are TGTGCCAGCAACTTAGGGACTAGCGACACCAATGAGCAGTTCTTC. It is translated as CASNLGTSDTNEQFF.

This clone was observed a few times. The chain has TRBV6-5 and TRBJ1-2, with TRBD1 as a possible D gene (6 bases). Germline-derived CDR1 and CDR2 are MNHEY and SVGAGI. Deletions cut 6 bases from V and 6 bases from J, with 14 bases between. The CDR3 contains 13 residues. The CDR3 loop is CASRPGTPDGYTF. The DNA for the CDR3 is TGTGCCAGCAGACCCGGGACACCGGATGGCTACACCTTC.

The chain links TRBV19 to TRBJ1-2, with a tentative D call TRBD1 (5 bases). The germline gives CDR1 LNHDA, CDR2 SQIVND (reference sequence). CDR3 size: 16 residues. The V gene lost 6 bases and the J gene lost 4 bases, with 21 bases spanning the gap. CDR3 nucleotides: TGTGCCAGTAGAAAAAATGGCCGGGGGAGGGGCTATGGCTACACCTTC. Protein: CASRKNGRGRGYGYTF.

The chain couples TRBV11-2 to TRBJ2-7; TRBD1 agrees at 8 bases. Germline values: CDR1 SGHAT, CDR2 FQNNGV. The J segment lost 5 bases and the V segment lost 2 bases, leaving 5 bases of the junction unmatched. The CDR3 has 14 residues. CDR3 protein: CASSLKPGGDEQYF. In DNA, the CDR3 is TGTGCCAGCAGCTTAAAGCCAGGGGGCGACGAGCAGTACTTC.

This clone has just one count. The rearrangement links TRBV6-5 to TRBJ1-6; a weak D match, TRBD1 (6 bases). The CDR3 consists of 16 residues. The V and J ends lost 2 bases and 0 bases respectively, with 8 bases between them. The germline CDR1 and CDR2 sequences are MNHEY and SVGAGI. The CDR3 region has the DNA TGTGCCAGCAGTTACGACAGGAACTCCTATAATTCACCCCTCCACTTT. Its protein is CASSYDRNSYNSPLHF.

This clone was seen a single time. The genes are TRBV18 and TRBJ2-7, with a possible D match to TRBD1 (6 bases). The germline V gene encodes CDR1 KGHSH and CDR2 LQKENI. V dropped 4 bases and J dropped 1 base, with 11 bases sitting between them. The CDR3 extends over 14 amino acids. The CDR3 DNA follows: TGTGCCAGCTCACGCGACAGGCTTTCCTACGAGCAGTACTTC. Its protein is CASSRDRLSYEQYF.

The V gene is TRBV25-1, the J gene TRBJ1-1; D remains ambiguous. Between the trimmed V and J ends, which lost 1 base and 6 bases, there was a span of 9 bases. The CDR3 sequence is 13 residues long. Germline CDR1 is MGHDK and CDR2 is SYGVNS. This chain's CDR3 is CASSEWVRSEAFF. The DNA for the CDR3 is TGTGCCAGCAGTGAATGGGTGCGGTCTGAAGCTTTCTTT. The variable domain in full, completed from reference TRBV25-1 and TRBJ1-1, reads EADIYQTPRYLVIGTGKKITLECSQTMGHDKMYWYQQDPGMELHLIHYSYGVNSTEKGDLSSESTVSRIRTEHFPLTLESARPSHTSQYLCASSEWVRSEAFFGQGTRLTVV.

The chain is built from TRBV10-3 and TRBJ1-5, with D perhaps TRBD1 (6 bases). Trimming left V 2 bases short and J 10 bases short, with 12 bases between. The CDR3 has 13 amino acids. The germline gives CDR1 ENHRY, CDR2 SYGVKD. The CDR3 loop is CAISERTDFPQHF. The CDR3 DNA reads TGTGCCATCAGTGAGAGGACAGATTTTCCCCAGCATTTT.

This chain links TRBV6-5 with TRBJ2-1; D gene uncertain. From germline, CDR1 is MNHEY and CDR2 SVGAGI. The V gene lost 8 bases and the J gene lost 4 bases, with 15 bases spanning the gap. CDR3 length: 14 residues. This CDR3 is CASYGAEIYNEQFF. The CDR3 region has the DNA TGTGCCAGCTATGGCGCGGAAATTTACAATGAGCAGTTCTTC.

This clone came up once. The J gene is TRBJ2-5, the V gene TRBV9, with 7 nucleotides matching TRBD1. The CDR3 sequence is 14 residues long. CDR1 SGDLS and CDR2 YYNGEE come from the germline V gene. V was pared by 3 bases and J by 1 base, with 3 bases of the junction left unmatched. CDR3 nucleotides: TGTGCCAGCAGCGGAGGGGGCGGCCAAGAGACCCAGTACTTC. Translated: CASSGGGGQETQYF.

The V gene is TRBV7-9, the J gene TRBJ2-5; D gene unclear. The germline V gene encodes CDR1 SEHNR and CDR2 FQNEAQ (reference sequence). V lost 1 base to trimming and J lost 2 bases, with 11 bases between them. This CDR3 comprises 15 residues. This CDR3 reads CASSLGSLSQETQYF. In DNA form, the CDR3 reads TGTGCCAGCAGCTTAGGTAGCTTATCTCAAGAGACCCAGTACTTC.

The chain joins TRBV14 to TRBJ2-7, with D unresolved. This CDR3 region has 13 residues. V shed 3 bases and J shed 1 base, with 7 bases lying between them. Germline CDR1 and CDR2: SGHDN and FVKESK. CDR3 nucleotides: TGTGCCAGCAGCCAGAGTTTGTCCTACGAGCAGTACTTC. Its protein product is CASSQSLSYEQYF.

This clone turned up a few times. The V gene is TRBV29-1, the J gene TRBJ2-1; D is ambiguous. The length of the CDR3 is 11 residues. The V and J ends lost 4 bases and 6 bases respectively, with 7 bases between them. The germline V gene encodes CDR1 SQVTM and CDR2 ANQGSEA. The CDR3 loop reads CSVVVVNEQFF. In nucleotides, the CDR3 is TGCAGCGTTGTGGTAGTCAATGAGCAGTTCTTC.

The chain is built from TRBV6-6 and TRBJ2-1; a possible D gene is TRBD2 (6 bases). With 8 bases removed from V and 2 bases from J, the gap between germline ends came to 13 bases. Germline CDR1 MNHNY, CDR2 SVGAGI (reference sequence). The CDR3 is 14 amino acids. CDR3 protein: CASLGLATYNEQFF. The CDR3 coding sequence is TGTGCCAGCCTCGGGCTAGCGACCTACAATGAGCAGTTCTTC.

The chain employs TRBV7-3 and TRBJ2-2; tentatively, D is TRBD2 (5 bases). CDR3 length equals 14 residues. Germline V gives CDR1 SGHTA, CDR2 FQGTGA. Trimming pared 1 base from V and 6 bases from J, leaving 9 bases between. The DNA for the CDR3 is TGTGCCAGCAGCTTAATGTACGGGGCCGGGGAGCTGTTTTTT. It encodes CASSLMYGAGELFF.

The chain is built from TRBV9 and TRBJ1-3; D gene uncertain. The germline V gene has CDR1 SGDLS and CDR2 YYNGEE. The V and J ends lost 0 bases and 0 bases respectively, with 10 bases between them. This CDR3 contains 16 residues. The CDR3 loop reads CASSVEPVSSGNTIYF. The CDR3 region has the DNA TGTGCCAGCAGCGTAGAACCGGTGAGCTCTGGAAACACCATATATTTT.

This clone has only one observation. This sequence joins TRBV24-1 and TRBJ1-1, with 7 bases fitting TRBD1. V lost 5 bases and J lost 4; bases outside the gene matches: 6. This CDR3 has 14 residues. Germline assignment: CDR1 KGHDR and CDR2 SFDVKD. The CDR3 DNA reads TGTGCCACCAGTGCGGCAGGGGGGAGCACTGAAGCTTTCTTT. It specifies CATSAAGGSTEAFF.

This chain links TRBV5-1 with TRBJ2-5; 9 bases are shared with TRBD1. The CDR3 has 14 amino acids. Germline values: CDR1 SGHRS, CDR2 YFSETQ. Germline trimming cut 4 bases from V and 5 bases from J; bases unmatched to any gene: 6. CDR3 coding DNA: TGCGCCAGCAGCACCGGGACAGGGTTCGAGACCCAGTACTTC. Protein: CASSTGTGFETQYF.

This CDR3 is CASSLGMAGEYNEQFF. The CDR3 bases are TGTGCCAGCAGCTTGGGAATGGCGGGGGAGTACAATGAGCAGTTCTTC. V usage is TRBV5-5 and J usage is TRBJ2-1, with 7 bases lining up with TRBD2. V lost 0 bases and J lost 4; bases outside the gene matches: 7. CDR3 length equals 16 residues. CDR1 SGHKS and CDR2 YYEKEE come from the germline V gene (reference sequence).

This clone was seen once. V usage is TRBV6-5 and J usage is TRBJ1-4; TRBD1 might be the D (6 bases). The CDR3 totals 13 residues. Germline V CDR1 and CDR2: MNHEY, SVGAGI. V was trimmed by 0 bases and J by 11 bases, leaving 10 bases between them. In DNA form, the CDR3 reads TGTGCCAGCAGTTACTCGAGTCAGGGGAAACTGTTTTTT. Translated: CASSYSSQGKLFF.